The TCR beta chain described here comes from a study of cytomegalovirus exposure and HLA in healthy donors. This clone was observed once. Trimming pared 2 bases from V and 4 bases from J, leaving 17 bases between. The CDR3 runs 16 residues. Looked up from germline, CDR1 is MGHDK and CDR2 is SYGVNS. PCR primers comprised 60 Vbeta and 13 Jbeta primers. Sequencing was performed with immunoSEQ multiplex PCR; in TCRdb, only in-frame clones are kept and a portion is missing. Of about 180,000 clones in the sample, roughly 77% were seen once. The sample consisted of PBMCs. The origin of this receptor is a woman in her thirties in good health and CMV-seronegative. The chain joins TRBV25-1 to TRBJ1-1, with D unresolved. For the CDR3, the DNA is TGTGCCAGCAGTGAAGGGATAACACTAGGTAGCACTGAAGCTTTCTTT. Translation gives CASSEGITLGSTEAFF.